Below are 19 T cell receptor beta chains sequenced from a single sample in a study of cytomegalovirus exposure and HLA in healthy donors. It was with 60 Vbeta and 13 Jbeta primers that the PCR ran. The assay was immunoSEQ multiplex PCR, and TCRdb's table has in-frame clones only and misses some. The sample lists about 110,000 clones; 80% were seen once. The sample taken for sequencing was PBMCs. The source of these receptors is a man aged 45 to 65 in good health and CMV-seronegative.

The chain is built from TRBV10-3 and TRBJ2-4; 7 positions match TRBD1. The CDR3 is made up of 22 amino acids. The V gene's germline CDR1 is ENHRY and CDR2 SYGVKD. V lost 0 bases, J lost 0 bases, and 20 bases stayed unmatched. DNA of the CDR3: TGTGCCATCAGTGAGTCACGGAATCCGGGACAGCAAACTTCAATAGCCAAAAACATTCAGTACTTC. As protein: CAISESRNPGQQTSIAKNIQYF.

This clone turned up a few times. The chain carries TRBV18 and TRBJ1-1; 8 positions agree with TRBD1. Per the germline V gene, CDR1 is KGHSH and CDR2 is LQKENI. The CDR3 is 16 amino acids. V trimming: 2 bases; J trimming: 4 bases; junction bases outside the gene matches: 9. The CDR3 is CASSPRSGGSSTEAFF. The CDR3 DNA sequence: TGTGCCAGCTCACCAAGGTCAGGGGGCTCGTCCACTGAAGCTTTCTTT.

The V and J genes are TRBV5-6 and TRBJ1-5; 8 bases are a match to TRBD1. This CDR3 spans 15 amino acids. V lost 0 bases, J lost 7 bases, and 6 bases stayed unmatched. CDR1 and CDR2 (germline): SGHDT, YYEEEE. CDR3 residues: CASSLAPGGGQPQHF. Here the CDR3 DNA reads TGTGCCAGCAGCTTGGCCCCAGGGGGCGGGCAGCCCCAGCATTTT.

The chain carries TRBV10-2 and TRBJ1-2; D gene uncertain. Germline V CDR1 and CDR2: WSHSY, SAAADI. The CDR3 covers 12 residues. V was trimmed by 4 bases and J by 3 bases, leaving 6 bases between them. Written as DNA, the CDR3 is TGCGCCAGCAGTGGACATGACTATGGCTACACCTTC. Encoded protein: CASSGHDYGYTF.

V and J are TRBV7-2 and TRBJ1-2; D may be TRBD1 (6 bases). V lost 2 bases to trimming and J lost 0 bases, with 13 bases between them. Germline assignment: CDR1 SGHTA and CDR2 FQGNSA. This CDR3 is 16 amino acids long. Here the CDR3 DNA reads TGTGCCAGCAGCTTAAGTAGGGCAGGGGCTAACTATGGCTACACCTTC. Translated, it gives CASSLSRAGANYGYTF.

V usage is TRBV6-5 and J usage is TRBJ2-7; D is uncertain. V lost 8 bases and J lost 1, with 15 bases in between. The CDR3 is 14 amino acids. From germline, CDR1 is MNHEY and CDR2 SVGAGI. CDR3 residues: CASAISHSSYEQYF. DNA of the CDR3: TGTGCCAGCGCTATTTCGCATAGTTCCTACGAGCAGTACTTC.

This chain uses TRBV7-9 with TRBJ1-4; 11 bases align to TRBD1. CDR1 is SEHNR, CDR2 FQNEAQ, per germline (reference sequence). The CDR3 spans 17 residues. V dropped 6 bases and J dropped 8; count of bases not matched to a gene: 14. The CDR3 spells CASRGQGGDPQEEKLFF. CDR3 sequence (DNA): TGTGCCAGCAGGGGACAGGGGGGGGACCCCCAGGAGGAAAAACTGTTTTTT.

The chain has TRBV9 and TRBJ1-4; 8 bases match TRBD1. This CDR3 contains 15 residues. Germline-derived CDR1 and CDR2 are SGDLS and YYNGEE. V lost 0 bases to trimming and J lost 8 bases; unmatched junction nucleotides: 6. CDR3 region: CASSVGQGALEKLFF. Here the CDR3 DNA reads TGTGCCAGCAGCGTAGGGCAGGGGGCATTGGAAAAACTGTTTTTT.

The V and J genes are TRBV10-3 and TRBJ1-1; D remains unclear. V was trimmed by 6 bases and J by 1 base, leaving 9 bases between them. Germline CDR1 and CDR2: ENHRY and SYGVKD. This CDR3 spans 13 amino acids. The CDR3 nucleotides are TGTGCCATCAGGATGGGCCCGAACACTGAAGCTTTCTTT. Protein sequence: CAIRMGPNTEAFF.

CDR3 nucleotide sequence: TGTGCCAGCAGCTATTCAGGGTTTGGGGTAAGGGAGACCCAGTACTTC. Translation gives CASSYSGFGVRETQYF. This chain joins TRBV5-4 and TRBJ2-5; D possibly corresponds to TRBD1 (5 bases). The CDR3 is made up of 16 amino acids. Germline CDR1 reads SGHNT; CDR2 reads YYREEE (reference sequence). V was pared by 3 bases and J by 5 bases, with 20 bases between.

About this clone itself: The DNA is omitted, as the CDR3 cannot be located on it reliably, and the CDR3 follows TCRdb's listing. The rearrangement uses TRBV18 and TRBJ1-2. The CDR3 length equals 15 residues, ends included. From germline, CDR1 is KGHSH and CDR2 LQKENI. The chain's CDR3 is CASSPPGGATPSVTF.

The chain is built from TRBV7-2 and TRBJ2-5; 7 bases are shared with TRBD1. V was pared by 3 bases and J by 3 bases, with 4 bases of the junction left unmatched. The CDR3 runs 14 residues. In germline, CDR1 is SGHTA, CDR2 FQGNSA. CDR3 in amino acids: CASSFGTAKETQYF. The CDR3 DNA is TGTGCCAGCAGCTTCGGGACAGCTAAAGAGACCCAGTACTTC.

The V gene is TRBV29-1, the J gene TRBJ2-7, with TRBD2 identical over 8 bases. After removal of 7 bases from V and 0 bases from J, the junction contained 20 bases not matched to a gene. The CDR3 spans 18 residues. Germline assignment: CDR1 SQVTM and CDR2 ANQGSEA. CDR3 amino acids: CSAQIPGTSARSSYEQYF. The DNA of the CDR3 is TGCAGCGCCCAAATCCCCGGGACTAGTGCCCGGAGCTCCTACGAGCAGTACTTC.

This clone showed up just a few times. The V call is TRBV6-5, the J call TRBJ2-1; 12 positions agree with TRBD1. V was clipped by 5 bases and J by 8 bases; unmatched bases: 7. CDR1 is MNHEY, CDR2 SVGAGI, per germline. This CDR3 spans 15 amino acids. This CDR3 is CASSTPGQGAYEQFF. In DNA, the CDR3 is TGTGCCAGCAGTACCCCGGGACAGGGGGCCTATGAGCAGTTCTTC.

The chain employs TRBV28 and TRBJ2-2, with D tentatively TRBD2 (6 bases). This CDR3 has 15 amino acids. Germline V CDR1 and CDR2: MDHEN, SYDVKM. Trimming pared 1 base from V and 5 bases from J, leaving 11 bases between. The CDR3 region is CASSLYGGRTGELFF. The CDR3 DNA reads TGTGCCAGCAGTTTATATGGTGGGAGGACCGGGGAGCTGTTTTTT.

The chain recombines TRBV7-9 with TRBJ2-5, with 8 bases lining up with TRBD1. Germline CDR1 is SEHNR and CDR2 is FQNEAQ (reference sequence). V shed 5 bases and J 4 bases; nucleotides not matched to a gene: 3. The CDR3 consists of 13 residues. Written as DNA, the CDR3 is TGTGCCAGCAGCGGAACAGGGGGAGAGACCCAGTACTTC. Its protein product is CASSGTGGETQYF.

The chain uses TRBV28 and TRBJ1-2, with TRBD1 as a possible D gene (6 bases). The V and J ends lost 6 bases and 8 bases respectively, with 13 bases between them. Germline CDR1 is MDHEN and CDR2 is SYDVKM. The CDR3 contains 12 residues. Here the CDR3 DNA reads TGTGCCAGCAGATCACAGGGTTACGGCTACACCTTC. Residues: CASRSQGYGYTF.

This clone has only a few counts. The chain combines TRBV9 with TRBJ2-3; TRBD2 agrees at 13 bases. This CDR3 is 19 amino acids long. Germline V gene data show CDR1 as SGDLS and CDR2 as YYNGEE. Germline trimming cut 0 bases from V and 6 bases from J; bases unmatched to any gene: 13. CDR3 sequence (DNA): TGTGCCAGCAGCGTAGCGGCCACGGGACTAGCGGGGCCACGGGATACGCAGTATTTT. Protein: CASSVAATGLAGPRDTQYF.

The CDR3 nucleotides read TGTGCCAGTAGTACGGGACTAGCGGTTTACAATGAGCAGTTCTTC. Its translation is CASSTGLAVYNEQFF. The chain is built from TRBV19 and TRBJ2-1; 11 bases fit TRBD2. Germline trimming cut 4 bases from V and 4 bases from J; bases unmatched to any gene: 3. The CDR3 is 15 amino acids. Germline CDR1 is LNHDA and CDR2 is SQIVND (reference sequence).